A single sample is the source of the 15 T cell receptor beta chains below, sequenced in a study of cytomegalovirus exposure and HLA in healthy donors. The PCR had 60 Vbeta and 13 Jbeta primers. Only in-frame clones appear in the TCRdb table, and some are missing; sequencing was by immunoSEQ multiplex PCR. The sample records roughly 150,000 clones, about 80% being singletons. Sequencing input: PBMCs. The receptors were gathered from a man aged 35-49 years in good health and CMV-seropositive.

This sequence joins TRBV28 and TRBJ2-2, with 7 bases lining up with TRBD2. The CDR3 sequence is 14 residues long. CDR1 and CDR2 (germline): MDHEN, SYDVKM. The V segment lost 8 bases and the J segment 4 bases; nucleotides outside the gene matches: 7. The CDR3, as DNA: TGTGCCAGCTGGGAAGCGGGACGCACCGGGGAGCTGTTTTTT. This codes for CASWEAGRTGELFF.

The V gene is TRBV5-6, the J gene TRBJ1-3; D is unresolved. Trimming took 1 base from V and 4 from J, leaving 12 bases between them. Germline CDR1 is SGHDT and CDR2 is YYEEEE. The CDR3 covers 15 residues. The CDR3 DNA sequence: TGTGCCAGCAGCTTGTACACAAGTAACGGAAACACCATATATTTT. Encoded protein: CASSLYTSNGNTIYF.

This sequence joins TRBV2 and TRBJ1-1; the match to TRBD1 covers 7 bases. After removal of 6 bases from V and 0 bases from J, the junction contained 4 bases not matched to a gene. The germline CDR1 and CDR2 sequences are SNHLY and FYNNEI. CDR3 length equals 14 residues. The CDR3, as DNA: TGTGCCAGCAGGGGGACAGACATGAACACTGAAGCTTTCTTT. Its protein product is CASRGTDMNTEAFF. Using reference TRBV2 and TRBJ1-1 for the parts outside the CDR3, the full variable domain is EPEVTQTPSHQVTQMGQEVILRCVPISNHLYFYWYRQILGQKVEFLVSFYNNEISEKSEIFDDQFSVERPDGSNFTLKIRSTKLEDSAMYFCASRGTDMNTEAFFGQGTRLTVV.

This chain connects TRBV7-2 to TRBJ2-3; D remains ambiguous. Germline assignment: CDR1 SGHTA and CDR2 FQGNSA. CDR3 length: 11 amino acids. Trimming left V 8 bases short and J 5 bases short, with 8 bases between. CDR3 loop: CASPTGDTQYF. CDR3 bases: TGTGCCAGCCCGACTGGAGATACGCAGTATTTT. The full variable domain, in which reference TRBV7-2 and TRBJ2-3 provide the parts outside the CDR3, is GAGVSQSPSNKVTEKGKDVELRCDPISGHTALYWYRQSLGQGLEFLIYFQGNSAPDKSGLPSDRFSAERTGGSVSTLTIQRTQQEDSAVYLCASPTGDTQYFGPGTRLTVL.

The chain employs TRBV27 and TRBJ1-1, with 7 nucleotides matching TRBD1. Germline V gene lookup returns CDR1 MNHEY and CDR2 SMNVEV (reference sequence). CDR3 length equals 14 residues. V was pared by 4 bases and J by 5 bases, with 7 bases of the junction left unmatched. The CDR3 region has the DNA TGTGCCAGCAGTTCCAGGGGGGTAGGGACTGAAGCTTTCTTT. Translation gives CASSSRGVGTEAFF.

A remark on this clone: The same CDR3 also results from other DNA sequences found in this sample. The chain is built from TRBV18 and TRBJ1-1, with D maybe TRBD1 (6 bases). The CDR3 has 13 amino acids. V dropped 6 bases and J dropped 1 base, with 9 bases sitting between them. Germline CDR1 and CDR2: KGHSH and LQKENI. The CDR3 DNA is TGTGCCAGCTCGGGACAATCGAACACTGAAGCTTTCTTT. It codes for CASSGQSNTEAFF.

The chain joins TRBV18 to TRBJ2-3, with 7 bases that match TRBD1. V shed 3 bases, J shed 5 bases, and the junction held 8 bases outside the gene matches. Germline CDR1 and CDR2: KGHSH and LQKENI. CDR3 length: 15 amino acids. The CDR3 coding sequence is TGTGCCAGCTCACCCATACGACAGGGAGTAGATACGCAGTATTTT. As protein: CASSPIRQGVDTQYF.

The V gene is TRBV29-1, the J gene TRBJ2-3, with 15 nucleotides matching TRBD2. The length of the CDR3 is 15 residues. The trim removed 6 bases at V and 8 bases at J, leaving 9 bases unmatched. Germline CDR1 reads SQVTM; CDR2 reads ANQGSEA. CDR3 nucleotides: TGCAGCGTGGTTGGGACTAGCGGGAGGTATGGTACGCAGTATTTT. This sequence encodes CSVVGTSGRYGTQYF.

The chain joins TRBV28 to TRBJ1-1; TRBD1 matches 9 bases. Germline assignment: CDR1 MDHEN and CDR2 SYDVKM. The V segment lost 7 bases and the J segment 1 base; nucleotides outside the gene matches: 4. CDR3 size: 14 residues. The CDR3 region is CASNRDRANTEAFF. CDR3 DNA: TGTGCCAGCAATCGGGACAGGGCGAACACTGAAGCTTTCTTT.

This clone was counted a few times. The genes are TRBV4-3 and TRBJ1-2; no clear D gene. V lost 2 bases to trimming and J lost 5 bases, with 15 bases between them. The CDR3 totals 15 residues. CDR1 LGHNA and CDR2 YSLEER come from the germline V gene. CDR3 region: CASSQSQGWEYGYTF. CDR3 DNA: TGCGCCAGCAGCCAAAGCCAAGGATGGGAGTATGGCTACACCTTC.

This clone was seen a few times. The chain has TRBV19 and TRBJ1-1; 10 bases are a match to TRBD1. V gave up 6 bases and J gave up 3 bases; unmatched junction bases: 7. Looked up from germline, CDR1 is LNHDA and CDR2 is SQIVND (reference sequence). The CDR3 covers 15 residues. For the CDR3, the DNA is TGTGCCAGTAGCCCGAGGGGACAGGGGTACACTGAAGCTTTCTTT. This encodes CASSPRGQGYTEAFF. The entire variable domain, with the rest obtained from reference TRBV19 and TRBJ1-1, is as follows: DGGITQSPKYLFRKEGQNVTLSCEQNLNHDAMYWYRQDPGQGLRLIYYSQIVNDFQKGDIAEGYSVSREKKESFPLTVTSAQKNPTAFYLCASSPRGQGYTEAFFGQGTRLTVV.

The chain recombines TRBV29-1 with TRBJ2-3, with unresolved D. V gave up 8 bases and J gave up 3 bases, with 12 bases separating them. This CDR3 comprises 12 residues. Germline assignment: CDR1 SQVTM and CDR2 ANQGSEA. The CDR3 bases are TGCAGCTCCGATTTCGGGACAGATACGCAGTATTTT. Encoded protein: CSSDFGTDTQYF.

This chain joins TRBV19 and TRBJ2-7; D uncertain. Germline assignment: CDR1 LNHDA and CDR2 SQIVND (reference sequence). CDR3 length: 13 residues. Trimming took 5 bases from V and 6 from J, leaving 14 bases between them. CDR3 DNA sequence: TGTGCCAGTAGTGCCTCGACTCTTACCGAGCAGTACTTC. This encodes CASSASTLTEQYF.

This chain links TRBV6-5 with TRBJ2-3, with a tentative D call TRBD2 (6 bases). This CDR3 comprises 16 residues. The V gene's germline CDR1 is MNHEY and CDR2 SVGAGI. The ends were cut back, 1 base at V and 3 bases at J, with 14 bases in the middle. The CDR3 loop reads CASSYYPAGLTDTQYF. The DNA for the CDR3 is TGTGCCAGCAGTTACTACCCCGCGGGGTTAACAGATACGCAGTATTTT.

V is TRBV11-2 and J is TRBJ2-7; D is ambiguous. CDR1 and CDR2 (germline): SGHAT, FQNNGV. V lost 8 bases, J lost 7 bases, and 15 bases lay in between. The length of the CDR3 is 12 residues. CDR3 nucleotide sequence: TGTGCCAGCCGGTTCCCTTACGGGGAGCAGTACTTC. Translated, it gives CASRFPYGEQYF.